This T cell receptor beta chain was profiled in a study of blood T cell repertoires in COVID-19. Using immunoSEQ multiplex PCR, the repertoire was profiled, and TCRdb retains in-frame clones only, with some absent. Of 170,000 or so clones in the sample, about 90% were seen once. The study drew participants aged 18 to 89 years from 24 US areas. Allocation to cohorts depended on clinical history reported by the participants. Germline lookup yields CDR1 LGHDT and CDR2 YNNKEL (reference sequence). This CDR3 comprises 12 residues. J was trimmed by 6 bases and V by 5 bases; bases with no gene match: 3. The clonotype comes from a woman between 50 and 59 years old who had recovered from COVID-19. The sequenced sample consisted of PBMCs or T cells enriched from blood (not recorded which). The V gene is TRBV3-1 (or the pseudogene TRBV3-2), the J gene TRBJ2-7; 8 bases align to TRBD2. Here the CDR3 reads CASSFRGGEQYF. CDR3 in DNA: TGTGCCAGCAGCTTCCGGGGGGGCGAGCAGTACTTC.